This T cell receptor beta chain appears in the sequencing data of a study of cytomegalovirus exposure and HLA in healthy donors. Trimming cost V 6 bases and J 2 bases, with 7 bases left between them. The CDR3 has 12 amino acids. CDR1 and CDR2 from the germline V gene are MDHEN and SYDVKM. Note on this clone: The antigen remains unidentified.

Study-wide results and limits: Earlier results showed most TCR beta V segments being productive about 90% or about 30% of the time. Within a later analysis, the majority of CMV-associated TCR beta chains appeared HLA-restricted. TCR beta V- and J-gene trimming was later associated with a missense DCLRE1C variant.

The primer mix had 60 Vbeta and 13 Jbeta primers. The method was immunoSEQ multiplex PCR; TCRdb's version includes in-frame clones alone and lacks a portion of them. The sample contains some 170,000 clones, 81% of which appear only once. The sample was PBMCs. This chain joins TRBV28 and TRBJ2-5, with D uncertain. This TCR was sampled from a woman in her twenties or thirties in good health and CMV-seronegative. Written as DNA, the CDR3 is TGTGCCAGCAGGAGGTTACAAGAGACCCAGTACTTC. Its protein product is CASRRLQETQYF.